These T cell receptor beta chains were read from a single sample in a study of OX40 agonist ivuxolimab in advanced cancers. Produced via immunoSEQ multiplex PCR; TCRdb's table is partial and in-frame only. The sample carries about 33,000 clones, roughly 83% recorded once. Material: CD4+ or CD8+ T cells sorted from blood, obtained in a trial of the OX40 agonist ivuxolimab. All receptors come from an adult with an advanced solid tumor such as melanoma, head and neck, liver or kidney cancer. Both conserved end residues are trimmed from each CDR3.

V gene	J gene	CDR3 protein
TRBV5-6	TRBJ1-1	ASHWWGQDTEAF
TRBV9	TRBJ2-5	ASSPRDSAETQY
TRBV6-5	TRBJ2-7	ASSYWGGSFYEQY
TRBV28	TRBJ2-7	ASSYSLDQENSYEQY
TRBV7-3	TRBJ2-7	ASSLTGLSYEQY
TRBV21-1	TRBJ1-3	ASSNDHRASSGNTIY
TRBV5-1	TRBJ2-5	ASRGTVQETQY
TRBV4-2	TRBJ1-1	ASSQEGGNTEAF
TRBV27	TRBJ2-2	ASSSGLPNTGELF
TRBV5-1	TRBJ2-1	ASSPQGLAGVVDEQF
TRBV30	TRBJ2-7	AWSAGQGSDEQY
TRBV6-1	TRBJ1-5	ASRISGDSNQPQH
TRBV25-1	TRBJ1-2	ASSDSGIYGYT
TRBV6-1	TRBJ2-7	ASSERDRGLMFPYEQY
TRBV7-9	TRBJ2-6	ASSLRNSGANVLT
TRBV10-2	TRBJ1-2	ASSGTGILIHYGYT
TRBV5-8	TRBJ2-7	ASSLWGQGYYEQY
TRBV10-3	TRBJ2-5	AISEGTSGRETQY
TRBV20-1	TRBJ1-1	SASFTGEAF
TRBV11-2	TRBJ1-2	ASSLGQTLGFGYT